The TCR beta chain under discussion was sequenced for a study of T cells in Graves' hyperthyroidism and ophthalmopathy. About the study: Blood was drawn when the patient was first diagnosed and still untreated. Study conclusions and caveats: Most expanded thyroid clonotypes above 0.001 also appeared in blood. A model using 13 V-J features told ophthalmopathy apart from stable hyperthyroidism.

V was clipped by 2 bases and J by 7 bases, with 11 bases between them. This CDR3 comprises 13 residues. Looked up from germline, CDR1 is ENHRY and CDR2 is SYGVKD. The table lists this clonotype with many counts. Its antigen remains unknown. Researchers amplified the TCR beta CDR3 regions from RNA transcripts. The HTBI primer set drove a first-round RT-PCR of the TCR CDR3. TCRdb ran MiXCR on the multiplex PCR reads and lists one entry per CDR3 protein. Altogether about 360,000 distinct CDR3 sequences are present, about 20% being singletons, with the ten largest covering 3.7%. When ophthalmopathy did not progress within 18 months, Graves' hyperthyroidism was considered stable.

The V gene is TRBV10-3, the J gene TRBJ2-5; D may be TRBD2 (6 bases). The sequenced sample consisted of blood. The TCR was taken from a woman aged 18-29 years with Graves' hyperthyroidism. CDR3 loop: CAISEGTGGTQYF. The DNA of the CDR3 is TGTGCCATCAGTGAGGGGACTGGAGGGACCCAGTACTTC.